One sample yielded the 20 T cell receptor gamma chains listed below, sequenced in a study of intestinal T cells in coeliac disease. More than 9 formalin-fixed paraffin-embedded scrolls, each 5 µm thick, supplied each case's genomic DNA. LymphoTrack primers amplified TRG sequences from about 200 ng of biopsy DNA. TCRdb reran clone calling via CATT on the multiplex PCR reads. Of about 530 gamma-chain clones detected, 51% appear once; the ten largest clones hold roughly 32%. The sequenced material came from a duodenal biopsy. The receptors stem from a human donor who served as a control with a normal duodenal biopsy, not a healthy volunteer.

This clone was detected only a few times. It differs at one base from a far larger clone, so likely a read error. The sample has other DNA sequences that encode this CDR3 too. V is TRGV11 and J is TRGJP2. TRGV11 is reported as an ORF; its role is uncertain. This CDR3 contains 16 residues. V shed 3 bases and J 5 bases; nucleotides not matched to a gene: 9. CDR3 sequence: CACWIRCRISDWIKTF. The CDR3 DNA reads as TGTGCCTGCTGGATTAGGTGCCGGATCAGTGATTGGATCAAGACGTTT.

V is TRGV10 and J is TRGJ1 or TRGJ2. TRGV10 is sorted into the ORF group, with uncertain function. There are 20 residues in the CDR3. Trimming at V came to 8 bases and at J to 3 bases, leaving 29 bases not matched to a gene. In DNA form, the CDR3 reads TGTGCTGCGTGGGATTATAAGGCTTCTCAGTTGATCGAATGTTATTATAAGAAACTCTTT. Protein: CAAWDYKASQLIECYYKKLF.

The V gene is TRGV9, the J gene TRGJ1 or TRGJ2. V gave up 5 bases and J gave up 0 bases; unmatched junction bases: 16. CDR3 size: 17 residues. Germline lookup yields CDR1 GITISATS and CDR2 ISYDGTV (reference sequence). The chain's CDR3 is CALWGGAGPTNYYKKLF. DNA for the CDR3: TGTGCCTTGTGGGGAGGTGCAGGGCCGACGAATTATTATAAGAAACTCTTT.

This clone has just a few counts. The CDR3 bases are TGTGCTGCGTGGCCTACCCCTTTGGGCTATTATAAGAAACTCTTT. This encodes CAAWPTPLGYYKKLF. V and J are TRGV10 and TRGJ1 or TRGJ2. TRGV10 is assigned to the ORF class and has an uncertain function. This CDR3 is 15 amino acids long. J lost 4 bases, V lost 8 bases, and 15 bases had no gene match.

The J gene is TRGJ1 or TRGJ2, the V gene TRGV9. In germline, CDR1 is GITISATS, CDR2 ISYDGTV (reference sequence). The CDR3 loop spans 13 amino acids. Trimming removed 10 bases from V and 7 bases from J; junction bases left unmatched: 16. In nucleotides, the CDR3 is TGTGCCTTTGTGGGAGGTATCAACTATAAGAAACTCTTT. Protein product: CAFVGGINYKKLF.

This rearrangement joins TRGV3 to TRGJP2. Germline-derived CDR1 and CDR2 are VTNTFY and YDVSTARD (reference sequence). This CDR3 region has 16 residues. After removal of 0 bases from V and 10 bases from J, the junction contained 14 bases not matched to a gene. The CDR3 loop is CATWDRPLVVSWIKTF. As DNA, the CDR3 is TGTGCCACCTGGGACAGGCCTTTGGTAGTGAGTTGGATCAAGACGTTT.

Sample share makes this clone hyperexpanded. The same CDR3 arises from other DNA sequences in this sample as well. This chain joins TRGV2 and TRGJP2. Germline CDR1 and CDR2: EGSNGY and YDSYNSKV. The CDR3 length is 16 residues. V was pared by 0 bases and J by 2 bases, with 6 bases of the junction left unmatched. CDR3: CATWDGPGSSDWIKTF. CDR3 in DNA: TGTGCCACCTGGGACGGGCCGGGAAGTAGTGATTGGATCAAGACGTTT.

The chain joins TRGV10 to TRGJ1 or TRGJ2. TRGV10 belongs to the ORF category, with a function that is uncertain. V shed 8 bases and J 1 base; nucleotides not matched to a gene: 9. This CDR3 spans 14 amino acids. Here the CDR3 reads CAAWDRKNYYKKLF. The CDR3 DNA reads TGTGCTGCGTGGGATAGAAAAAATTATTATAAGAAACTCTTT.

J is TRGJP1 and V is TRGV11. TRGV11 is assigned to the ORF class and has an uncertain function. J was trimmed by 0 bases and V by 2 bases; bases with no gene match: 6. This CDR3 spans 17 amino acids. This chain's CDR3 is CACWIRPHYTTGWFKIF. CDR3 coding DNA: TGTGCCTGCTGGATTAGGCCACATTATACCACTGGTTGGTTCAAGATATTT.

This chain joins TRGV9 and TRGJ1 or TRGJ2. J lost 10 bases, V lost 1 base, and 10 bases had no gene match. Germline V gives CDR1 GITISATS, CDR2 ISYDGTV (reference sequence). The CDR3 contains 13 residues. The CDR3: CALWEVNAKKKLF. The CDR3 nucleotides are TGTGCCTTGTGGGAGGTCAACGCCAAAAAGAAACTCTTT.

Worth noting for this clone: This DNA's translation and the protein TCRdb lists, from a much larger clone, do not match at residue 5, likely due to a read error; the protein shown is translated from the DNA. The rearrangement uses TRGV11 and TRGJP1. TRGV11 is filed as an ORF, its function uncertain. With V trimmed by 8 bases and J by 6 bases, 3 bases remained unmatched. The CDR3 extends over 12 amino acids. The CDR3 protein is CACWNAGWFKIF. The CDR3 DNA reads TGTGCCTGCTGGAATGCTGGTTGGTTCAAGATATTT.

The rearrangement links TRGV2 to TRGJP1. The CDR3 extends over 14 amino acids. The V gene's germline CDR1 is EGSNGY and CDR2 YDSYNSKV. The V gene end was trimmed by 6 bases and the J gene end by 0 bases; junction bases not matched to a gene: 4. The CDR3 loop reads CATWRYTTGWFKIF. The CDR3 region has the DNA TGTGCCACCTGGAGGTATACCACTGGTTGGTTCAAGATATTT.

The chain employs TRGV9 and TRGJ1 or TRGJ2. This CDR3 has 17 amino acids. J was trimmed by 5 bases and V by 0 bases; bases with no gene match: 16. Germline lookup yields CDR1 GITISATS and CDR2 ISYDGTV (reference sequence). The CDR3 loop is CALWEVQGRRIDYKKLF. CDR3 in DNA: TGTGCCTTGTGGGAGGTGCAGGGCCGACGAATTGATTATAAGAAACTCTTT.

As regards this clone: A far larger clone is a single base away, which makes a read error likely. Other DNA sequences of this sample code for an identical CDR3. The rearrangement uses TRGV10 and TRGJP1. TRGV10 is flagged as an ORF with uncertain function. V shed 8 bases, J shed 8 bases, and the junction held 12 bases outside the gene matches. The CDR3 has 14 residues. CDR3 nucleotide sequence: TGTGCTGCGTGGGATGGGATCACCGGTTGGTTCAAGATATTT. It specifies CAAWDGITGWFKIF.

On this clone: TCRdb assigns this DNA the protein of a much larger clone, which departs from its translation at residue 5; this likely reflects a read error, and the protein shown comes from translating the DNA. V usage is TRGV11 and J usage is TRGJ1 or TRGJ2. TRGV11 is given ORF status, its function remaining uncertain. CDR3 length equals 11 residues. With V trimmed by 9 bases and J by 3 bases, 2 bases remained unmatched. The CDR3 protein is CACWAYYKKLF. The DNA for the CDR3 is TGTGCCTGCTGGGCTTATTATAAGAAACTCTTT.

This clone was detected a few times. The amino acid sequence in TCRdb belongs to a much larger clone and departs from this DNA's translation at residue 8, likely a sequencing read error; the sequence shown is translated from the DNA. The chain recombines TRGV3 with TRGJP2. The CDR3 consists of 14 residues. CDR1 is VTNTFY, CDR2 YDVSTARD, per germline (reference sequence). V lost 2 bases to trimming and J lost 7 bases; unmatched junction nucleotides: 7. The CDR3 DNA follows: TGTGCCACCTGGGACACGCATATTGATTGGATCAAGACGTTT. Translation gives CATWDTHIDWIKTF.

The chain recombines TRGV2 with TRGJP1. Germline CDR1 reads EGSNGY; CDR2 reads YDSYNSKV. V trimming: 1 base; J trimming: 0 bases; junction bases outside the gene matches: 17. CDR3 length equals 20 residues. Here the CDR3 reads CATWDGAYPISYTTGWFKIF. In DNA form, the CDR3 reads TGTGCCACCTGGGACGGCGCTTACCCAATCTCATATACCACTGGTTGGTTCAAGATATTT.

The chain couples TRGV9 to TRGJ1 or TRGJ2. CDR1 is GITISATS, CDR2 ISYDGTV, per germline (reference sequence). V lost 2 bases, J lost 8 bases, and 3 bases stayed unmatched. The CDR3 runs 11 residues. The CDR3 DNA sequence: TGTGCCTTGTGGGAGGGACATAAGAAACTCTTT. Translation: CALWEGHKKLF.

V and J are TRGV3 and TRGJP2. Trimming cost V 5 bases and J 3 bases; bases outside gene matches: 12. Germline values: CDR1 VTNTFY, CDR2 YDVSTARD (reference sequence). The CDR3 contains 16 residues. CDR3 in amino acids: CATWGQAFGSDWIKTF. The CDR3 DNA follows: TGTGCCACCTGGGGACAGGCCTTTGGTAGTGATTGGATCAAGACGTTT.

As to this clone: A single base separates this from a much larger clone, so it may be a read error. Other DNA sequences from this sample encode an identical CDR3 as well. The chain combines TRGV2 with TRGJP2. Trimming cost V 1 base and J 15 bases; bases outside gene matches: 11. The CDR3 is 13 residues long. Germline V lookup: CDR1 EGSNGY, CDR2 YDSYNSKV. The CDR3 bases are TGTGCCACCTGGGACGGACATCGTATCGTCAAGACGTTT. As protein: CATWDGHRIVKTF.